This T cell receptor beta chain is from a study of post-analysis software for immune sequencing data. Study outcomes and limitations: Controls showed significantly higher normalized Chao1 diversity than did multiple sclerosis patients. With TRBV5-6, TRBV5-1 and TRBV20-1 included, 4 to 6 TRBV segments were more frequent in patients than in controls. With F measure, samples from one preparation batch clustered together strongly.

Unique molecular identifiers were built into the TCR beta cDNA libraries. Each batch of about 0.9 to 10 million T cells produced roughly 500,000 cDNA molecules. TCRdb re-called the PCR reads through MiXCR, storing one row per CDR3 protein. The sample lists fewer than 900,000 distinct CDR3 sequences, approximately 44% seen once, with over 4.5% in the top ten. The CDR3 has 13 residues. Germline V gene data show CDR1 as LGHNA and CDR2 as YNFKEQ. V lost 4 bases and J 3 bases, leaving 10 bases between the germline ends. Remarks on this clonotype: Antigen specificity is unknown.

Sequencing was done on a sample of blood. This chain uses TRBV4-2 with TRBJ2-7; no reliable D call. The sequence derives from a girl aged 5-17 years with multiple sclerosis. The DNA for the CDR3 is TGTGCCAGCAGCCCCCCAGACGGCTACGAGCAGTACTTC. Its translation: CASSPPDGYEQYF.